This TCR beta chain appears in the sequencing data of a study of T cells expressing NK-cell markers. Overall study context: It was from sorted CD3+CD56+NKG2C+, CD3+CD56+NKG2C- and CD3+CD56-NKG2C+ T cells that TCR beta repertoires came. Eight donors were sequenced, of whom seven were HCMV-seropositive, while the remaining one was HCMV-seronegative. Study-wide results and limits: Similarly, these clonotypes led the CD3+CD56-NKG2C+ fraction as well in a handful of donors.

The CDR3 runs to 15 residues. The germline V gene encodes CDR1 LNHDA and CDR2 SQIVND (reference sequence). About this clonotype: Its antigen is undetermined.

Using the 5' RACE reads, TCRdb records one entry per CDR3 protein without DNA. Here the sample table reports roughly 450,000 distinct CDR3 sequences. Material: blood T cells: a sorted CD56 or NKG2C T cell subset, CD4+ or CD8+ T cells, or bulk PBMC T cells (not recorded which). The receptor's source is a woman aged 45-59 years in good health. The chain recombines TRBV19 with TRBJ1-1; TCRdb outputs TRBD1, but without DNA this stays unchecked. The CDR3 loop reads CASSTQTGLGSEAFF.